One TCR beta chain is described in this entry. The data originate from a study of blood T cell repertoires in COVID-19. Some clones are missing from TCRdb's copy, which holds only in-frame ones; the method was immunoSEQ multiplex PCR. The top ten clones hold roughly 15% of a sample with some 170,000 clones, around 83% of them seen once. Cohorts were based on clinical histories the participants reported. Looked up from germline, CDR1 is GTSNPN and CDR2 is SVGIG (reference sequence). Trimming cost V 5 bases and J 5 bases, with 13 bases left between them. The CDR3 length is 13 residues. This TCR was recovered from a man between 45 and 60 years old who had recovered from COVID-19. The sequenced sample was PBMCs or T cells enriched from blood (not recorded which). The rearrangement joins TRBV30 to TRBJ2-1; D tentatively reads TRBD1 or TRBD2 (7 bases each). CDR3 sequence: CAWGRGRNNEQFF. The CDR3 coding sequence is TGTGCCTGGGGGAGGGGGCGAAACAATGAGCAGTTCTTC.